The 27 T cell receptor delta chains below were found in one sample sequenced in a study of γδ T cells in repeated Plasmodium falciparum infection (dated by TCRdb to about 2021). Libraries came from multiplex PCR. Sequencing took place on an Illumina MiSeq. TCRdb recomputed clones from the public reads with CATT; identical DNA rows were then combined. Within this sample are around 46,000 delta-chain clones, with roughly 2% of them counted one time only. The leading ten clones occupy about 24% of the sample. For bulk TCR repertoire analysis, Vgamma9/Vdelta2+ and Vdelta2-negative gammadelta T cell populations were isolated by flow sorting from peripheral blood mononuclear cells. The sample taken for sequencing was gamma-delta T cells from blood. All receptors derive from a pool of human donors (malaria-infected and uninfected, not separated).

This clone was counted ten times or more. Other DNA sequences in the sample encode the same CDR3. DNA of the CDR3: TGTGCTCTTGGGGAGCGAAGGCCTTCCTGGGGCCTACTGGGAGTTAGACCCCTGATCTTT. Its protein product is CALGERRPSWGLLGVRPLIF. The chain is built from TRDV1 and TRDJ4; possible D gene TRDD2, 7 bases. V shed 3 bases and J shed 2 bases, with 31 bases lying between them. Germline V gene lookup returns CDR1 TSWWSYY and CDR2 QGS. The CDR3 runs to 20 residues.

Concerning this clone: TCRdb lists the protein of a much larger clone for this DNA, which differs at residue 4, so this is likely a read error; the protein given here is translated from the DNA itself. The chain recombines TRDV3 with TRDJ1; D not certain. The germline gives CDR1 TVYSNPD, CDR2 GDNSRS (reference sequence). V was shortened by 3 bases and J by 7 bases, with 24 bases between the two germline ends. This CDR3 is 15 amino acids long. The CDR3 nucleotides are TGTGCCTTAACACTCTCGGAGGAGAGATATGGTAAACTCATCTTT. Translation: CALTLSEERYGKLIF. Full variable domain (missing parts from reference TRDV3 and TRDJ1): CDKVTQSSPDQTVASGSEVVLLCTYDTVYSNPDLFWYRIRPDYSFQFVFYGDNSRSEGADFTQGRFSVKHILTQKAFHLVISPVRTEDSATYYCALTLSEERYGKLIFGKGTRVTVEP.

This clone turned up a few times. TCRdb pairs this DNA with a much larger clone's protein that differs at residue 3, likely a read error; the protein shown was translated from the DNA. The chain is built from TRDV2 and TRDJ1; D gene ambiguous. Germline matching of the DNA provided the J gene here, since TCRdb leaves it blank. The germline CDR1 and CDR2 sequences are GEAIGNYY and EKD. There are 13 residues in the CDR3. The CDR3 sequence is CAGDTVRGDKLIF. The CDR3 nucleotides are TGTGCCGGTGACACCGTACGCGGCGATAAACTCATCTTT.

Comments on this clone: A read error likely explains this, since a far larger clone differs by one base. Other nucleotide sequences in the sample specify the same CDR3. Here the CDR3 reads CALDIHDVRRWGILWRFTDKLIF. The CDR3 DNA sequence: TGTGCCTTAGATATCCACGACGTAAGGAGGTGGGGGATACTTTGGAGGTTCACCGATAAACTCATCTTT. This chain connects TRDV3 to TRDJ1, with TRDD3 matching 10 bases. The J gene is not listed in TCRdb, so it was assigned here from a DNA match to germline. V dropped 3 bases and J dropped 1; count of bases not matched to a gene: 32. CDR1 and CDR2 from the germline V gene are TVYSNPD and GDNSRS (reference sequence). This CDR3 region has 23 residues.

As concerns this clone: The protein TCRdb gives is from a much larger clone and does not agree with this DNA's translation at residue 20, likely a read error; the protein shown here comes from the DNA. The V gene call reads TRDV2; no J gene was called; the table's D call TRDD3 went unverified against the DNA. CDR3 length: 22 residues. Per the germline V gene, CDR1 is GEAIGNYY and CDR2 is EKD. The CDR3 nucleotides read TGTGCCTGTGACACCTCCGTACTGGGGGATTCGAAACTACCCATGTACACCGATAAACCCATCTTT. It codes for CACDTSVLGDSKLPMYTDKPIF.

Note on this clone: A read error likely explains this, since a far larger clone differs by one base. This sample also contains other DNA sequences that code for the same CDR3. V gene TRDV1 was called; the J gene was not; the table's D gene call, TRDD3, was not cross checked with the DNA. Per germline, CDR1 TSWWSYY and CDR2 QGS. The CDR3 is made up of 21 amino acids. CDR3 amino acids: CALGGRLLLFGGPKVTAQLFF. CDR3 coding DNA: TGTGCTCTTGGGGGTCGACTCCTACTGTTTGGGGGGCCGAAGGTGACAGCACAACTCTTTTTT.

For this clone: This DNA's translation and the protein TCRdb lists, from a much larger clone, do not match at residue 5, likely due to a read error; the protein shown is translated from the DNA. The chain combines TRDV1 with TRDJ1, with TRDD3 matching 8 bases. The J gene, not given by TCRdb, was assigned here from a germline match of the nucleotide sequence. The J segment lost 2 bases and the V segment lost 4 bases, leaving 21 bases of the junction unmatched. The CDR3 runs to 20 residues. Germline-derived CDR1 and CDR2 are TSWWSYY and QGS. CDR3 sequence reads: CALGVHCETYGYWGTDKLIF. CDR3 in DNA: TGTGCTCTTGGGGTACATTGCGAGACCTACGGGTACTGGGGGACCGATAAACTCATCTTT.

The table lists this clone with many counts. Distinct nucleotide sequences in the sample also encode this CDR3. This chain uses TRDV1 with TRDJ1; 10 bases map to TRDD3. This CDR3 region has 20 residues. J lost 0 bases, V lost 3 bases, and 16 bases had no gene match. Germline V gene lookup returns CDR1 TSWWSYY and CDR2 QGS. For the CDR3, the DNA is TGTGCTCTTGGGGATCAAAGTCGATACTGGGGGATTCCGTACACCGATAAACTCATCTTT. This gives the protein CALGDQSRYWGIPYTDKLIF.

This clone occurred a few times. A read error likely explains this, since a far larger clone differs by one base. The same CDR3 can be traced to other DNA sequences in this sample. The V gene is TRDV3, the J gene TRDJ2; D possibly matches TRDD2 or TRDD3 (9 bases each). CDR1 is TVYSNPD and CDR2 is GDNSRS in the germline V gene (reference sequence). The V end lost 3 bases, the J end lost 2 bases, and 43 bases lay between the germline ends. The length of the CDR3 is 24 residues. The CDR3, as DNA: TGTGCCTTCCCTACCCTACCTTCCTACAAACAAAGGTGGGGGATAATGTCCTTGACAGCACAACTCTTCTTT. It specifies CAFPTLPSYKQRWGIMSLTAQLFF.

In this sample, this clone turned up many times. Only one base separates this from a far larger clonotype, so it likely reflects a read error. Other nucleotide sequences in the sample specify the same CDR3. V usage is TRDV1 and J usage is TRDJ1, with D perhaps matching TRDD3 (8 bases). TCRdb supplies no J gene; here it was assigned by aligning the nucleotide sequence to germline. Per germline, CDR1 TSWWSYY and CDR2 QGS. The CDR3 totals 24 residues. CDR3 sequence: CALGKFLLLPWGTKIPRYTDKLIF. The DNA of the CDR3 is TGTGCCCTGGGCAAATTCCTACTTCTCCCCTGGGGGACAAAAATTCCGAGGTACACCGATAAACTCATCTTT.

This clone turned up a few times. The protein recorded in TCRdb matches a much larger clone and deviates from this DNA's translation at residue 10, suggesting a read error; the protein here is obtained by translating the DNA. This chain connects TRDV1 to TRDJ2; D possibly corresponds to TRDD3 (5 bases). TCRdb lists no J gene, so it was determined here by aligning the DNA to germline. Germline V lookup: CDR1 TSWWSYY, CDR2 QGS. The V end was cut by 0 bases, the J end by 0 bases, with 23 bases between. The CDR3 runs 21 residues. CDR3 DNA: TGTGCTCTTGGGGAACTGACCTTGAAACAGCCACTCTGGGCTTTGACAGCACAACTCTTCTTT. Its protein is CALGELTLKQPLWALTAQLFF.

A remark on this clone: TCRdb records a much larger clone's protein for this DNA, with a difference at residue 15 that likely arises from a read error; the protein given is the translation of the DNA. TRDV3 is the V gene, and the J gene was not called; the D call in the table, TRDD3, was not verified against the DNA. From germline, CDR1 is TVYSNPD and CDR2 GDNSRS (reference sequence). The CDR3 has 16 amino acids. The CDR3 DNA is TGTGCCTTGTCGGGGGACTGGGGGACCTCCACCGATAAACTCACCTTT. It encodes CALSGDWGTSTDKLTF.

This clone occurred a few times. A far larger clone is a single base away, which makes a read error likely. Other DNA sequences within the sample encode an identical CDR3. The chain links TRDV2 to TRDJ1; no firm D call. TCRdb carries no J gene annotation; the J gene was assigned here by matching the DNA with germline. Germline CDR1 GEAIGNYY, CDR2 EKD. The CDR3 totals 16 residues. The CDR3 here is CACDTLVGPHTDKLIF. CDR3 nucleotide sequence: TGTGCCTGTGACACCTTGGTTGGCCCTCACACCGACAAACTCATCTTT.

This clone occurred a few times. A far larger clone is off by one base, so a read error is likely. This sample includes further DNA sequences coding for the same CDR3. The CDR3 nucleotides are TGCGCCTGTGACCCTATGGGGGATTTTTCAGAACTCATCTTT. This sequence encodes CACDPMGDFSELIF. This chain connects TRDV2 to TRDJ1, with 8 positions matching TRDD3. Here the J gene was assigned by germline matching of the DNA, as TCRdb has none. This CDR3 is built from 14 residues. Germline V gives CDR1 GEAIGNYY, CDR2 EKD.

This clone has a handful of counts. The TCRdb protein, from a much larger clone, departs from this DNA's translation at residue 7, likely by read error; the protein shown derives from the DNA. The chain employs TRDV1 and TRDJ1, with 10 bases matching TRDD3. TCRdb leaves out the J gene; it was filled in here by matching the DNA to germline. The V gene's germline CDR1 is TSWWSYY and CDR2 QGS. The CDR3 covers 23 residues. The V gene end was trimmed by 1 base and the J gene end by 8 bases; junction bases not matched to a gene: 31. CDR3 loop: CALGERGYETNEVGGYYSEKLIF. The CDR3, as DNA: TGTGCTCTTGGGGAACGGGGTTACGAAACCAACGAGGTTGGGGGATACTATTCGGAAAAACTCATCTTT.

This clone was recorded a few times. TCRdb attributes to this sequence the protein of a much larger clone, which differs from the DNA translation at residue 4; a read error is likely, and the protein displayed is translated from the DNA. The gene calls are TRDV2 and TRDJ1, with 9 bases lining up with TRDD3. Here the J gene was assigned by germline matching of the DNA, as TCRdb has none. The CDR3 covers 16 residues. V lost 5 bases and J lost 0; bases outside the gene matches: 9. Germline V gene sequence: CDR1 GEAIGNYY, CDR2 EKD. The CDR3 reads CACGLLGDGYTDKLIF. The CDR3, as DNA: TGTGCCTGTGGTCTCCTGGGGGATGGGTACACCGATAAACTCATCTTT.

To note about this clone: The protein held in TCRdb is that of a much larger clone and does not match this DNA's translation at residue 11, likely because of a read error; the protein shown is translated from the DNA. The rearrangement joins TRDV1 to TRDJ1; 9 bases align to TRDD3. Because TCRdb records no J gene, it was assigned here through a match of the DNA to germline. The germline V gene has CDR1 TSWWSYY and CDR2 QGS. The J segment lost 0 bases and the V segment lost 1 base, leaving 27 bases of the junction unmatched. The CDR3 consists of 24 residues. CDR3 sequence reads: CALGEPHFSLTWGMRRRYTDKLIF. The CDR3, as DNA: TGTGCTCTTGGGGAACCCCATTTTTCCCTGACCTGGGGGATGAGGAGGAGGTACACCGATAAACTCATCTTT.

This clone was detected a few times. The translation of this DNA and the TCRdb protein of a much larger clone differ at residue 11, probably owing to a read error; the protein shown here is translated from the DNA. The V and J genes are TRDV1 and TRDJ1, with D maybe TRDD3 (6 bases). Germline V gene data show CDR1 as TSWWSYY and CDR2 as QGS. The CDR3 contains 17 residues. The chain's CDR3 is CALGILRWGWETYKLIF. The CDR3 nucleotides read TGTGCTCTTGGGATACTACGCTGGGGATGGGAAACCTATAAACTCATCTTC.

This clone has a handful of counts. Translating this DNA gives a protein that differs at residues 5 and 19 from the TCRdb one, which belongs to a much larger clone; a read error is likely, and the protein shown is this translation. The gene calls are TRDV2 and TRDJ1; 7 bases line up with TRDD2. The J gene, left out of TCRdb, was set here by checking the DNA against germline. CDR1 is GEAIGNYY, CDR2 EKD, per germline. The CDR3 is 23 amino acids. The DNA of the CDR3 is TGTGCCTGTGACACGGTCGGATTCCTCCCAAACCTTCCTGCTGGAGCGTACACCGGTAAACTCATCTTT. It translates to CACDTVGFLPNLPAGAYTGKLIF.

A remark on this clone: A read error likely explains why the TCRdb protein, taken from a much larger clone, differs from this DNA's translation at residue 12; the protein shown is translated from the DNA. Here the CDR3 reads CAFNPPCNPDTEKLIF. CDR3 sequence (DNA): TGTGCCTTTAACCCGCCCTGCAACCCAGACACCGAGAAACTCATCTTT. The genes are TRDV3 and TRDJ1; D ambiguous. The J gene is not listed in TCRdb, so it was assigned here from a DNA match to germline. CDR3 size: 16 residues. Germline V gene lookup returns CDR1 TVYSNPD and CDR2 GDNSRS (reference sequence).

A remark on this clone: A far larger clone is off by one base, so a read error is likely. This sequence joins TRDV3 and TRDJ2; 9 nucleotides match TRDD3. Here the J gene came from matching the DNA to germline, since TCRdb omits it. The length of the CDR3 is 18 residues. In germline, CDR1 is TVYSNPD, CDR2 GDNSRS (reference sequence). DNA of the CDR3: TGTGCGGCAGGGGCTCTGGGGGATCCCCGGTCTTTGACAGCACGACTCTTCTTT. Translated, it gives CAAGALGDPRSLTARLFF.

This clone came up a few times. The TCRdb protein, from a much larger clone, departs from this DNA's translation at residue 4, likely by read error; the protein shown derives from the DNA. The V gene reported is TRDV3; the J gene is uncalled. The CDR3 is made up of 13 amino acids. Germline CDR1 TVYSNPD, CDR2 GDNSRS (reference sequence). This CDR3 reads CAFRPDWGCWLIF. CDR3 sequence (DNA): TGTGCCTTTCGTCCCGACTGGGGATGTTGGCTCATCTTT.

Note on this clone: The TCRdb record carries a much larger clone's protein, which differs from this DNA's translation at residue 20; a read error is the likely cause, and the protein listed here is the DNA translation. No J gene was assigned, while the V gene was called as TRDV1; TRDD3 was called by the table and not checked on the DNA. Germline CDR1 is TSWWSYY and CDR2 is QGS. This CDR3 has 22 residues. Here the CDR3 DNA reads TGTGCTCTTGGGATGACTGGGGGATACGTTAGCGTTGGGTCCTGGGACACCCGACAGAGGTTTTTC. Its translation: CALGMTGGYVSVGSWDTRQRFF.

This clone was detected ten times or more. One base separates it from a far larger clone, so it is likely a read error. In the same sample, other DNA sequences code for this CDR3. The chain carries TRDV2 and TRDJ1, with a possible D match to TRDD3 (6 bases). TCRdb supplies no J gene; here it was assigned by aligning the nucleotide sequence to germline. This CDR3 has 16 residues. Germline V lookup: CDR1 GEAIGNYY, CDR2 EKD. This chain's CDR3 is CAWPIPVHWVNHKLIF. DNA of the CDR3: TGCGCCTGGCCCATTCCTGTCCACTGGGTCAATCATAAACTCATCTTT.

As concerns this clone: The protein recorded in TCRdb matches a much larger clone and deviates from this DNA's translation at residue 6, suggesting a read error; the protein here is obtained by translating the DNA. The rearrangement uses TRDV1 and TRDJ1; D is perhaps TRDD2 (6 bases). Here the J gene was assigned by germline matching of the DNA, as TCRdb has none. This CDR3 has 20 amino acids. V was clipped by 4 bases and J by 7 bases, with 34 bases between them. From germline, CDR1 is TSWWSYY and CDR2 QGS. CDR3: CALGGHSVFLYRNGDLKLIF. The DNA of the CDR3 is TGTGCTCTTGGGGGACACTCCGTATTCCTATACCGTAATGGCGACCTTAAACTCATCTTT.

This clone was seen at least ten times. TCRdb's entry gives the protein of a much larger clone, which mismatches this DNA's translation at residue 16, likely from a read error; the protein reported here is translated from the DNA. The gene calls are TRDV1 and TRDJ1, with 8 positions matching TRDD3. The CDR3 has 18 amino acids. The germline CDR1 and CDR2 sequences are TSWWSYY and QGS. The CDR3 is CALGELKWGMSDTDKPIF. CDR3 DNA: TGTGCTCTTGGGGAACTAAAATGGGGGATGTCCGACACCGATAAACCCATCTTT.

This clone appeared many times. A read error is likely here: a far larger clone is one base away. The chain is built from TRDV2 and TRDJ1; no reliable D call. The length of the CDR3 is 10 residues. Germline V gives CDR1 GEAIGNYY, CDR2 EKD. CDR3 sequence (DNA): TGTGCCTGTGACCCTAACAAACCCATCTTT. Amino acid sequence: CACDPNKPIF.